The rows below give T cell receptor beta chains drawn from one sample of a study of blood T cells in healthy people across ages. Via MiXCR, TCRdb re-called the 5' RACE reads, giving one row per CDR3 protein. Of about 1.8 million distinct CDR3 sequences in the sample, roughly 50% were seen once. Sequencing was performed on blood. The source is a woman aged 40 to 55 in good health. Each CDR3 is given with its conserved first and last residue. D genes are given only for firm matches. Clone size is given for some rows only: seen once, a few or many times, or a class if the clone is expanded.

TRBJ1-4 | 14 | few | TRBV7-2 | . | TGTGCCAGCAGCCTTCCGGGACAAACGGAAAAACTGTTTTTT | CASSLPGQTEKLFF
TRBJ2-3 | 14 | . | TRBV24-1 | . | TGTGCCACCAGTGACAGGGGGGAAGGAGATACGCAGTATTTT | CATSDRGEGDTQYF
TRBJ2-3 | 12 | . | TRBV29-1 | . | TGCAGCGTAAACCCCACTAGCGATACGCAGTATTTT | CSVNPTSDTQYF
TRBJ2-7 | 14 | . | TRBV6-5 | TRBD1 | TGTGCCAGCAGTTACGGCGACAGGGAACACGAGCAGTACTTC | CASSYGDREHEQYF
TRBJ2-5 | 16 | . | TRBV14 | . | TGTGCCAGCAGCCAAGATGCAACAGGGAGGGCAGAGACCCAGTACTTC | CASSQDATGRAETQYF
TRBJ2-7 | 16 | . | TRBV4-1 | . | TGCGCCAGCAGCCTTGGGCGAGGGGGAAGCTCCTACGAGCAGTACTTC | CASSLGRGGSSYEQYF
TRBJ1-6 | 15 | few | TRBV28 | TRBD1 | TGTGCCAGCAGTTTCGGGCGGGACAGGGATTCACCCCTCCACTTT | CASSFGRDRDSPLHF
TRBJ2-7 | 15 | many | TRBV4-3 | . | TGCGCCAGCAGCCAAGGCGGGGAGACCTCCTACGAGCAGTACTTC | CASSQGGETSYEQYF
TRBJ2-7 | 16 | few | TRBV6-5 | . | TGTGCCAGCAGGGAGGACAGCCTATTCCCCTCCTACGAGCAGTACTTC | CASREDSLFPSYEQYF
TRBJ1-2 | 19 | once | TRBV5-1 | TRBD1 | TGCGCCAGCAGCTTGGTCCCTTTCGACAGGGGACAAGCTAACTATGGCTACACCTTC | CASSLVPFDRGQANYGYTF
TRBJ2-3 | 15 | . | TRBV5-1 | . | TGCGCCAGCAGCCCCTCGCGAATCGGTACAGATACGCAGTATTTT | CASSPSRIGTDTQYF
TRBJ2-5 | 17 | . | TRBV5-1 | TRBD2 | TGCGCCAGCAGCTTGATCGCGACTGGCGGGGGGGCCTATGAGCAGTACTTC | CASSLIATGGGAYEQYF
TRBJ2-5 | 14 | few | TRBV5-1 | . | TGCGCCAGCAGCTTCCCAGGGACTGGGGAGACCCAGTACTTC | CASSFPGTGETQYF
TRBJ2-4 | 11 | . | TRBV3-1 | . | TGTGCCAGCAGCCAAAGGACTCAGCAGTACTTC | CASSQRTQQYF
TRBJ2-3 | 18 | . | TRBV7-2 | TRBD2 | TGTGCCAGCAGCTTTGGCCTAGCGGGGGGGGAAAGCACAGATACGCAGTATTTT | CASSFGLAGGESTDTQYF